This T cell receptor (beta chain) was recorded in a study of T cell responses to AZD1222 COVID-19 vaccine. Sequenced by immunoSEQ multiplex PCR; TCRdb stores in-frame clones only, minus some. The repertoire has some 140,000 clones, about nine tenths of them found once; the top ten carry over 8%. The CDR3 is 13 residues long. V shed 4 bases, J shed 6 bases, and the junction held 0 bases outside the gene matches. The chain combines TRBV12-3 or TRBV12-4 with TRBJ1-5; 10 bases match TRBD1. The sample consisted of peripheral blood, taken 28 days after the second AZD1222 dose. The origin of this receptor is an adult who received the AZD1222 COVID-19 vaccine. DNA for the CDR3: TGTGCCAGCAGTTGGACAGGGGGTCAGCCCCAGCATTTT. Amino acid sequence: CASSWTGGQPQHF.